The 20 T cell receptor beta chains listed next were all sequenced from one sample in a study of blood T cell repertoires in COVID-19. Some clones are missing from TCRdb's copy, which holds only in-frame ones; the method was immunoSEQ multiplex PCR. The sample records 100,000 or so clones, about 85% being singletons. Sequenced material: peripheral blood. Source of these receptors: a woman aged 45 to 65 with COVID-19, enrolled during active disease.

This chain uses TRBV4-2 with TRBJ2-1, with 7 positions matching TRBD2. Germline V gene data show CDR1 as LGHNA and CDR2 as YNFKEQ. V gave up 3 bases and J gave up 4 bases; unmatched junction bases: 15. The CDR3 spans 18 residues. CDR3 residues: CASSHKMGGTPSYNEQFF. CDR3 DNA sequence: TGTGCCAGCAGCCACAAGATGGGGGGGACGCCCTCATACAATGAGCAGTTCTTC.

The chain combines TRBV3-1 (or the pseudogene TRBV3-2) with TRBJ2-5, with a weak D call TRBD1 (5 bases). The CDR3 sequence is 15 residues long. Trimming removed 0 bases at V and 0 bases at J, with 8 bases between. CDR1 LGHDT and CDR2 YNNKEL come from the germline V gene (reference sequence). The CDR3 sequence is CASSQDRQYQETQYF. The CDR3, as DNA: TGTGCCAGCAGCCAAGACCGACAGTACCAAGAGACCCAGTACTTC.

This clone was seen once. The chain uses TRBV28 and TRBJ1-1; D gene ambiguous. Germline V lookup: CDR1 MDHEN, CDR2 SYDVKM. The CDR3 sequence is 13 residues long. With 4 bases removed from V and 3 bases from J, the gap between germline ends came to 9 bases. The CDR3 nucleotides are TGTGCCAGCAGTTCGATGAGGTACACTGAAGCTTTCTTT. Translated: CASSSMRYTEAFF.

The chain couples TRBV3-1 (or the pseudogene TRBV3-2) to TRBJ2-1; TRBD2 matches 9 bases. The CDR3 consists of 15 residues. Germline CDR1 and CDR2: LGHDT and YNNKEL (reference sequence). The junction had 5 bases not matched to a gene; V was cut back by 4 bases and J by 4 bases. CDR3 residues: CASSLASGAYNEQFF. The CDR3 bases are TGTGCCAGCAGCCTCGCTAGCGGGGCTTACAATGAGCAGTTCTTC.

This clone was detected a few times. This chain links TRBV6-5 with TRBJ1-2; TRBD1 matches 10 bases. Germline CDR1 MNHEY, CDR2 SVGAGI. This CDR3 contains 14 residues. V lost 0 bases, J lost 8 bases, and 3 bases stayed unmatched. The CDR3 DNA reads TGTGCCAGCAGTTACTCGACAGGGGGCGGAGGCTACACCTTC. Protein sequence: CASSYSTGGGGYTF.

The chain has TRBV12-3 or TRBV12-4 and TRBJ1-5; D gene uncertain. This CDR3 is built from 13 residues. Trimming took off 6 bases at V and 4 bases at J, with 10 bases between the two ends. This chain's CDR3 is CASRSQDNQPQHF. The DNA of the CDR3 is TGTGCCAGCAGGTCCCAGGATAATCAGCCCCAGCATTTT.

To note about this clone: This could be a read error, since a much larger clone is one nucleotide away. Other DNA sequences in this specimen translate into the identical CDR3. The rearrangement uses TRBV6-5 and TRBJ1-2; the match to TRBD1 covers 8 bases. This CDR3 has 13 amino acids. J gave up 4 bases and V 6 bases, and 4 bases lay outside the gene matches. The V gene's germline CDR1 is MNHEY and CDR2 SVGAGI. The CDR3 loop is CASSSDRGYGYTF. DNA of the CDR3: TGTGCCAGCAGCTCAGACAGGGGCTATGGCTACACCTTC.

The chain is built from TRBV18 and TRBJ1-2; 9 bases line up with TRBD1. The CDR3 loop spans 14 amino acids. The germline CDR1 and CDR2 sequences are KGHSH and LQKENI. The junction had 7 bases not matched to a gene; V was cut back by 3 bases and J by 8 bases. This chain's CDR3 is CASSPGQGPQGYTF. The CDR3 DNA follows: TGTGCCAGCTCACCGGGACAGGGCCCTCAAGGCTACACCTTC.

This rearrangement joins TRBV29-1 to TRBJ2-1; maybe TRBD2 (5 bases). V shed 1 base and J shed 9 bases, with 13 bases lying between them. CDR1 and CDR2 (germline): SQVTM, ANQGSEA. The CDR3 consists of 13 residues. The CDR3 DNA reads TGCAGCGTTGAAGGATTCGGGGTAGCTGAGCAGTTCTTC. Its protein product is CSVEGFGVAEQFF.

The V gene is TRBV19, the J gene TRBJ1-5; no clear D. V lost 5 bases and J 3 bases, leaving 8 bases between the germline ends. The CDR3 runs to 13 residues. Germline V gene lookup returns CDR1 LNHDA and CDR2 SQIVND (reference sequence). The CDR3 region has the DNA TGTGCCAGTAGTGGAGGAGTCAATCAGCCCCAGCATTTT. Translating gives CASSGGVNQPQHF.

V usage is TRBV2 and J usage is TRBJ2-7; 7 bases map to TRBD1. CDR1 is SNHLY, CDR2 FYNNEI, per germline. The V segment lost 4 bases and the J segment 2 bases; nucleotides outside the gene matches: 11. The CDR3 sequence is 16 residues long. The CDR3 here is CASSGGYRQGPYEQYF. The CDR3 DNA follows: TGTGCCAGCAGTGGGGGGTACAGACAGGGTCCCTACGAGCAGTACTTC.

The rearrangement uses TRBV7-2 and TRBJ2-7; 7 bases fit TRBD2. The CDR3 has 13 amino acids. With V trimmed by 1 base and J by 4 bases, 1 base remained unmatched. Germline loops: CDR1 SGHTA, CDR2 FQGNSA. DNA of the CDR3: TGTGCCAGCAGCTTAGGGGGGGGATACGAGCAGTACTTC. Protein sequence: CASSLGGGYEQYF.

J is TRBJ2-1 and V is TRBV19; possibly TRBD2 for D (6 bases). CDR3 length equals 14 residues. Germline V gene lookup returns CDR1 LNHDA and CDR2 SQIVND (reference sequence). Deletions cut 10 bases from V and 8 bases from J, with 21 bases between. CDR3 region: CATTRGSYGDEQFF. For the CDR3, the DNA is TGTGCCACCACGCGGGGCTCTTACGGTGATGAGCAGTTCTTC.

V gene TRBV15 combines with J gene TRBJ1-3; 7 nucleotides match TRBD1. The CDR3 loop spans 14 amino acids. The germline gives CDR1 LNHNV, CDR2 YYDKDF (reference sequence). With 6 bases clipped from V and 3 bases from J, the junction kept 5 bases outside the gene matches. CDR3 DNA sequence: TGTGCCACCAGACCGACAGGGTATGGAAACACCATATATTTT. Protein sequence: CATRPTGYGNTIYF. Full variable domain (rest looked up from reference TRBV15 and TRBJ1-3): DAMVIQNPRYQVTQFGKPVTLSCSQTLNHNVMYWYQQKSSQAPKLLFHYYDKDFNNEADTPDNFQSRRPNTSFCFLDIRSPGLGDTAMYLCATRPTGYGNTIYFGEGSWLTVV.

The CDR3 here is CASTHPGQNYGYTF. In nucleotides, the CDR3 is TGTGCCAGCACCCATCCGGGACAGAACTATGGCTACACCTTC. V usage is TRBV6-5 and J usage is TRBJ1-2, with TRBD1 matching over 7 bases. This CDR3 is built from 14 residues. Germline V gene sequence: CDR1 MNHEY, CDR2 SVGAGI. V was pared by 7 bases and J by 2 bases, with 7 bases of the junction left unmatched.

The rearrangement links TRBV5-1 to TRBJ2-7; TRBD2 matches at 7 bases. The CDR3 length is 16 residues. V lost 6 bases to trimming and J lost 0 bases; unmatched junction nucleotides: 12. The V gene's germline CDR1 is SGHRS and CDR2 YFSETQ. The CDR3, as DNA: TGCGCCAGCACCCCCTACCCAGCGGGGAGCTCCTACGAGCAGTACTTC. Translated, it gives CASTPYPAGSSYEQYF.

The chain has TRBV29-1 and TRBJ2-3; 7 bases line up with TRBD2. This CDR3 contains 15 residues. Germline values: CDR1 SQVTM, CDR2 ANQGSEA. J gave up 0 bases and V 7 bases, and 10 bases lay outside the gene matches. CDR3 protein: CSGGGWDSSTDTQYF. CDR3 in DNA: TGCAGCGGGGGGGGATGGGACTCTAGCACAGATACGCAGTATTTT.

The chain uses TRBV28 and TRBJ1-1; D might be TRBD1 (5 bases). This CDR3 has 13 residues. CDR1 is MDHEN, CDR2 SYDVKM, per germline. With 3 bases removed from V and 4 bases from J, the gap between germline ends came to 9 bases. CDR3 protein: CASSLGGFTEAFF. As DNA, the CDR3 is TGTGCCAGCAGTTTGGGGGGGTTCACTGAAGCTTTCTTT.

V is TRBV30 and J is TRBJ2-3; TRBD1 is a possible D gene (6 bases). The V end lost 5 bases, the J end lost 0 bases, and 9 bases lay between the germline ends. Germline CDR1 and CDR2: GTSNPN and SVGIG (reference sequence). This CDR3 contains 13 residues. The CDR3 is CAWGGLSTDTQYF. The CDR3 DNA is TGTGCCTGGGGGGGCTTAAGCACAGATACGCAGTATTTT. Full variable domain (outside the CDR3, taken from reference TRBV30 and TRBJ2-3): SQTIHQWPATLVQPVGSPLSLECTVEGTSNPNLYWYRQAAGRGLQLLFYSVGIGQISSEVPQNLSASRPQDRQFILSSKKLLLSDSGFYLCAWGGLSTDTQYFGPGTRLTVL.

Many counts were recorded for this clone. At one of its ends the junction is not consistent with the germline gene, which may arise from a read error. V gene TRBV2 combines with J gene TRBJ1-5, with D possibly matching TRBD1 (5 bases). Germline CDR1 is SNHLY and CDR2 is FYNNEI. This CDR3 spans 12 amino acids. In DNA form, the CDR3 reads TGTGCCAGCAGTGAAGCTCGGGACGGAGGGTATTTT. Translated: CASSEARDGGYF.